The next 17 T cell receptor beta chains were all read from a single sample in a study of cytomegalovirus exposure and HLA in healthy donors. Data came from immunoSEQ multiplex PCR; TCRdb stores just in-frame clones and leaves some out. The sample holds 75,000 to 100,000 clones, about 96% seen once. The specimen was PBMCs. The receptors derive from a man aged 18 to 30 in good health and CMV-seronegative.

CDR3 DNA: TGTGCCAGCAGTCACCCCAGGGGCGCCGGGGCCAACGTCCTGACTTTC. Translating gives CASSHPRGAGANVLTF. The J gene is TRBJ2-6, the V gene TRBV28, with a tentative D call TRBD1 (6 bases). The length of the CDR3 is 16 residues. Deletions cut 5 bases from V and 4 bases from J, with 15 bases between. In germline, CDR1 is MDHEN, CDR2 SYDVKM.

The chain employs TRBV6-5 and TRBJ2-7, with TRBD1 as a possible D gene (6 bases). In germline, CDR1 is MNHEY, CDR2 SVGAGI. Between the trimmed V and J ends, which lost 6 bases and 0 bases, there was a span of 15 bases. The CDR3 covers 15 residues. CDR3 nucleotide sequence: TGTGCCAGCAGCCGGACAGAAAGGAGCTCCTACGAGCAGTACGTC. This translates into CASSRTERSSYEQYV.

This chain links TRBV28 with TRBJ1-5; TRBD1 might be the D (5 bases). CDR3 length equals 15 residues. V lost 6 bases to trimming and J lost 6 bases, with 18 bases between them. Per germline, CDR1 MDHEN and CDR2 SYDVKM. The CDR3 is CASRIPGTLGQPQHF. The CDR3, as DNA: TGTGCCAGCAGGATTCCCGGGACTCTGGGTCAGCCCCAGCATTTT.

The DNA for the CDR3 is TGTGCCAGCTCACCGAAGCTGACTGGAAGCTCCTACAATGAGCAGTTCTTC. Its protein is CASSPKLTGSSYNEQFF. The genes are TRBV18 and TRBJ2-1, with D uncertain. Per germline, CDR1 KGHSH and CDR2 LQKENI. The CDR3 is 17 amino acids. Trimming cost V 3 bases and J 0 bases, with 15 bases left between them.

The rearrangement uses TRBV19 and TRBJ2-3, with 7 bases matching TRBD2. This CDR3 comprises 15 residues. Germline trimming cut 5 bases from V and 8 bases from J; bases unmatched to any gene: 13. Germline values: CDR1 LNHDA, CDR2 SQIVND (reference sequence). The CDR3 loop reads CASSPLAAGAITQYF. CDR3 nucleotides: TGTGCCAGTAGTCCCCTAGCGGCCGGCGCTATTACGCAGTATTTT.

The genes are TRBV10-3 and TRBJ2-7; 7 bases align to TRBD2. CDR3 length equals 14 residues. Germline trimming cut 4 bases from V and 6 bases from J; bases unmatched to any gene: 9. Per germline, CDR1 ENHRY and CDR2 SYGVKD. CDR3 region: CAISAAGAGSEQYF. CDR3 sequence (DNA): TGTGCCATCAGTGCCGCGGGAGCGGGAAGCGAGCAGTACTTC.

A few counts support this clone. V is TRBV14 and J is TRBJ2-1, with a tentative D call TRBD1 (5 bases). V was shortened by 0 bases and J by 10 bases, with 16 bases between the two germline ends. This CDR3 contains 15 residues. Germline values: CDR1 SGHDN, CDR2 FVKESK. CDR3 region: CASSQESGLTEEQFF. CDR3 nucleotides: TGTGCCAGCAGCCAAGAGTCAGGGTTGACCGAAGAGCAGTTCTTC.

This chain links TRBV30 with TRBJ1-1, with D perhaps TRBD1 (6 bases). Germline CDR1 reads GTSNPN; CDR2 reads SVGIG (reference sequence). Trimming left V 0 bases short and J 11 bases short, with 22 bases between. The CDR3 extends over 15 amino acids. The CDR3 loop is CAWSVPLRGGPGAFF. CDR3 nucleotide sequence: TGTGCCTGGAGTGTACCCTTACGGGGGGGCCCGGGCGCTTTCTTT.

The chain carries TRBV7-8 and TRBJ1-2, with a possible D match to TRBD1 (5 bases). Germline CDR1 SGHVS, CDR2 FQNEAQ. Between the trimmed V and J ends, which lost 5 bases and 6 bases, there was a span of 22 bases. The CDR3 has 16 amino acids. The CDR3 sequence: CASSAQSPGGVDGYTF. CDR3 sequence (DNA): TGTGCCAGCAGCGCACAGTCCCCCGGGGGTGTGGATGGCTACACCTTC.

The rearrangement joins TRBV7-3 to TRBJ2-5, with 9 nucleotides matching TRBD2. CDR3 length: 16 amino acids. J lost 4 bases, V lost 4 bases, and 10 bases had no gene match. Germline values: CDR1 SGHTA, CDR2 FQGTGA. The CDR3 DNA sequence: TGTGCCAGCAGCTCGGGACTAGCTGTTGGTGGAGAGACCCAGTACTTC. It specifies CASSSGLAVGGETQYF.

This clone came up once. The chain links TRBV5-8 to TRBJ1-1; D may be TRBD1 (6 bases). V gave up 7 bases and J gave up 0 bases, with 22 bases separating them. The CDR3 runs 17 residues. CDR1 is SGHTS, CDR2 YDEGEE, per germline. The CDR3 DNA reads TGTGCCAGCCCAGACGAACTTACAGGGAACCTGAACACTGAAGCTTTCTTT. Translation gives CASPDELTGNLNTEAFF.

This clone was detected once. This chain joins TRBV4-3 and TRBJ2-2, with D tentatively TRBD2 (5 bases). Germline V gene sequence: CDR1 LGHNA, CDR2 YSLEER. This CDR3 comprises 16 residues. The V gene lost 1 base and the J gene lost 1 base, with 10 bases spanning the gap. The DNA for the CDR3 is TGCGCCAGCAGCCAAGGGACGGGGAGGAACACCGGGGAGCTGTTTTTT. It is translated as CASSQGTGRNTGELFF.

This chain joins TRBV11-3 and TRBJ1-1, with a possible D match to TRBD1 (6 bases). The V end lost 8 bases, the J end lost 4 bases, and 23 bases lay between the germline ends. CDR3 length equals 16 residues. Germline CDR1 and CDR2: SGHNT and YENEEA. The CDR3 DNA is TGTGCCAGCCTCAACCGGGGGGGGGCGCGGGGCACTGAAGCTTTCTTT. Translated: CASLNRGGARGTEAFF.

The chain combines TRBV6-1 with TRBJ2-1, with TRBD2 as a possible D gene (6 bases). The CDR3 covers 14 residues. V was trimmed by 5 bases and J by 6 bases, leaving 14 bases between them. Germline lookup yields CDR1 MNHNS and CDR2 SASEGT. The CDR3 protein is CASSPLGGSNEQFF. The CDR3, as DNA: TGTGCCAGCAGTCCCTTGGGGGGAAGCAATGAGCAGTTCTTC.

V and J are TRBV25-1 and TRBJ1-2; tentative D call: TRBD1 (5 bases). CDR3 length equals 15 residues. Germline CDR1 reads MGHDK; CDR2 reads SYGVNS. The germline V and J ends were trimmed by 7 bases and 4 bases, with 19 bases remaining between them. CDR3 protein: CASITLTRAGYGYTF. The CDR3, as DNA: TGTGCCAGCATCACCCTAACCAGGGCTGGCTATGGCTACACCTTC.

The chain joins TRBV7-2 to TRBJ1-3; D unclear. V lost 1 base to trimming and J lost 0 bases, with 7 bases between them. Germline V gene lookup returns CDR1 SGHTA and CDR2 FQGNSA. The CDR3 runs 15 residues. The CDR3 protein is CASSLEQLSGNTIYF. CDR3 nucleotide sequence: TGTGCCAGCAGCTTAGAACAGCTCTCTGGAAACACCATATATTTT.

V and J are TRBV2 and TRBJ2-2; D possibly corresponds to TRBD2 (6 bases). Germline lookup yields CDR1 SNHLY and CDR2 FYNNEI. The V gene lost 6 bases and the J gene lost 1 base, with 18 bases spanning the gap. The CDR3 spans 17 residues. The CDR3 region is CASRLAPVRVNTGELFF. The DNA for the CDR3 is TGTGCCAGCAGACTAGCCCCCGTGCGGGTGAACACCGGGGAGCTGTTTTTT.